These 21 T cell receptor beta chains were all obtained from the same sample, sequenced in a study of spatial heterogeneity in lung cancer (dated by TCRdb to about 2019). The time point label on this specimen signifies: sample taken at primary tumor resection. The library was generated by 5' RACE. The instrument was a NextSeq 500. TCRdb trimmed the raw reads at Q25, called clones with MiXCR and kept productive beta chains. CDR3 protein sequences are deduplicated, and each keeps its most common genes and DNA. The sample contains over 13,000 distinct CDR3 sequences, 3.6% of them found a single time. The ten largest clonotypes hold 9.8% of the sample. Sequencing used normal lung tissue next to the tumor, obtained at surgery. The receptors originated from a male donor with early-stage non-small cell lung cancer.

This clonotype was detected many times. This beta chain represents an off-target read in a library built for alpha chains; its size is of limited meaning. The chain couples TRBV28 to TRBJ2-7; D is unresolved. The CDR3 length is 12 residues. Germline V lookup: CDR1 MDHEN, CDR2 SYDVKM. Trimming pared 2 bases from V and 4 bases from J, leaving 6 bases between. The chain's CDR3 is CASSLAWYEQYF. The CDR3 DNA is TGTGCCAGCAGTTTAGCCTGGTACGAGCAGTACTTC.

This clonotype was found many times. Within a library made for alpha chains, this beta chain is off target, and its count is uninformative. The V gene is TRBV5-1, the J gene TRBJ1-1, with 11 bases matching TRBD1. This CDR3 is built from 14 residues. Germline trimming cut 4 bases from V and 6 bases from J; bases unmatched to any gene: 5. Germline V CDR1 and CDR2: SGHRS, YFSETQ. The DNA for the CDR3 is TGCGCCAGCAGCACCGGACAGGGGGCCTCTGAAGCTTTCTTT. Amino acids: CASSTGQGASEAFF.

This clonotype occurred many times. A library made for alpha chains picked up this beta chain off target, so its size means little. This chain links TRBV7-9 with TRBJ2-5; 10 positions match TRBD2. CDR1 is SEHNR, CDR2 FQNEAQ, per germline (reference sequence). CDR3 length equals 17 residues. V was clipped by 1 base and J by 4 bases; unmatched bases: 9. In DNA form, the CDR3 reads TGTGCCAGCAGCTTAGGAGCTAGCGGGAGCTGGGGAGAGACCCAGTACTTC. It is translated as CASSLGASGSWGETQYF.

This clonotype occurred many times. Little can be read into the size of this beta chain, an off-target read in a library designed for alpha chains. This chain joins TRBV5-1 and TRBJ1-1; D unclear. CDR1 is SGHRS and CDR2 is YFSETQ in the germline V gene. CDR3 size: 12 residues. V lost 4 bases to trimming and J lost 2 bases, with 6 bases between them. The DNA for the CDR3 is TGCGCCAGCAGCGGGGTTAACACTGAAGCTTTCTTT. This codes for CASSGVNTEAFF. The whole variable domain, filled in from reference TRBV5-1 and TRBJ1-1, reads KAGVTQTPRYLIKTRGQQVTLSCSPISGHRSVSWYQQTPGQGLQFLFEYFSETQRNKGNFPGRFSGRQFSNSRSEMNVSTLELGDSALYLCASSGVNTEAFFGQGTRLTVV.

At least ten counts were recorded for this clonotype. This beta chain is an unintended read in a library built for alpha chains; its size means little. The chain carries TRBV29-1 and TRBJ2-2; tentatively, D is TRBD2 (5 bases). This CDR3 is 13 amino acids long. Germline CDR1 and CDR2: SQVTM and ANQGSEA. V lost 5 bases to trimming and J lost 3 bases, with 10 bases between them. The CDR3 here is CSVRRVDTGELFF. The CDR3 DNA reads as TGCAGCGTTCGGCGGGTCGACACCGGGGAGCTGTTTTTT.

There are many counts of this clonotype. Because the library targeted alpha chains, this beta chain is an off-target read whose size means little. J is TRBJ2-7 and V is TRBV12-3 or TRBV12-4; no clear D. Trimming cost V 6 bases and J 7 bases, with 16 bases left between them. This CDR3 has 13 residues. For the CDR3, the DNA is TGTGCCAGCAGGTCTTCAGTGCGACGGGAGCAGTACTTC. Protein product: CASRSSVRREQYF.

This clonotype was recorded many times. This beta chain was picked up by a library intended for alpha chains and is off target, so its count carries little meaning. The chain joins TRBV3-1 to TRBJ2-2; the D is unclear. V lost 1 base and J 1 base, leaving 4 bases between the germline ends. The CDR3 totals 14 residues. The V gene's germline CDR1 is LGHDT and CDR2 YNNKEL (reference sequence). The CDR3 is CASSQGQNTGELFF. CDR3 bases: TGTGCCAGCAGCCAAGGTCAGAACACCGGGGAGCTGTTTTTT.

In its sample, this clonotype was seen many times. This beta chain is a stray sequence in a library constructed for alpha chains; its clone size is not meaningful. The J gene is TRBJ2-1, the V gene TRBV6-2 or TRBV6-3; 8 nucleotides align to TRBD2. The CDR3 spans 13 residues. Germline CDR1 is MNHEY and CDR2 is SVGEGT. The V gene end was trimmed by 5 bases and the J gene end by 9 bases; junction bases not matched to a gene: 6. The CDR3 region is CASSGTSHGEQFF. The CDR3 nucleotides read TGTGCCAGCAGTGGGACTAGTCACGGTGAGCAGTTCTTC.

This clonotype has ten or more counts. This beta chain lies outside the target of a library built for alpha chains; its clone size means little. The rearrangement uses TRBV27 and TRBJ1-3; D gene unclear. The V end lost 6 bases, the J end lost 0 bases, and 9 bases lay between the germline ends. The CDR3 sequence is 14 residues long. Germline-derived CDR1 and CDR2 are MNHEY and SMNVEV (reference sequence). Written as DNA, the CDR3 is TGTGCCAGCAGGGGAACGGGCTCTGGAAACACCATATATTTT. Translation: CASRGTGSGNTIYF.

By share, this clonotype ranks as large (0.1 to 1%). This beta chain slipped into a library made for alpha chains as a stray read, so its size is not meaningful. This sequence joins TRBV12-3 or TRBV12-4 and TRBJ1-3; D might be TRBD1 (5 bases). The CDR3 length is 14 residues. Trimming shortened V by 4 bases and J by 0 bases, and 7 bases separated the two germline ends. This CDR3 reads CASSYQGSGNTIYF. In DNA form, the CDR3 reads TGTGCCAGCAGTTACCAGGGCTCTGGAAACACCATATATTTT.

This clonotype was recorded at least ten times. This beta chain is off target for a library built for alpha chains, so its abundance means little. The rearrangement joins TRBV5-1 to TRBJ2-1; 7 positions match TRBD1. Germline V lookup: CDR1 SGHRS, CDR2 YFSETQ. This CDR3 region has 15 residues. Germline trimming cut 4 bases from V and 9 bases from J; bases unmatched to any gene: 13. The CDR3 bases are TGCGCCAGCAGCACCGGGACAGTAAGAGCTGGTGAGCAGTTCTTC. Encoded protein: CASSTGTVRAGEQFF.

This clonotype was recorded many times. This beta chain lies outside the target of a library built for alpha chains; its clone size means little. The V gene is TRBV2, the J gene TRBJ2-1, with 10 nucleotides matching TRBD2. J was trimmed by 7 bases and V by 4 bases; bases with no gene match: 7. Germline loops: CDR1 SNHLY, CDR2 FYNNEI. The CDR3 runs 15 residues. The CDR3 region is CASSGLAGVGNEQFF. The CDR3 DNA sequence: TGTGCCAGCAGTGGCCTAGCGGGAGTTGGAAATGAGCAGTTCTTC.

Ten or more counts support this clonotype. This beta chain is an unintended read in a library built for alpha chains; its size means little. The chain uses TRBV4-1 and TRBJ1-6, with TRBD1 identical over 11 bases. The V gene end was trimmed by 0 bases and the J gene end by 15 bases; junction bases not matched to a gene: 13. This CDR3 region has 17 residues. Germline assignment: CDR1 MGHRA and CDR2 YSYEKL. This CDR3 is CASSQELVGTGGRNLHF. The CDR3 DNA is TGCGCCAGCAGCCAAGAATTAGTCGGGACAGGGGGTAGAAACCTCCACTTT.

This clonotype showed up many times. As an off-target read in a library built for alpha chains, this beta chain has a frequency of little significance. This chain uses TRBV20-1 with TRBJ1-4; D gene unclear. CDR3 length: 10 amino acids. Trimming took off 6 bases at V and 16 bases at J, with 15 bases between the two ends. Germline CDR1 and CDR2: DFQATT and SNEGSKA (reference sequence). CDR3 nucleotides: TGCAGTGCCCGGGCCACAGTAGAGTTTTTT. Protein product: CSARATVEFF.

This clonotype was seen at least ten times. This beta chain represents an off-target read in a library built for alpha chains; its size is of limited meaning. The rearrangement uses TRBV5-1 and TRBJ2-6, with D tentatively TRBD1 or TRBD2 (6 bases each). V lost 1 base to trimming and J lost 2 bases, with 13 bases between them. Per germline, CDR1 SGHRS and CDR2 YFSETQ. The CDR3 has 17 amino acids. Here the CDR3 DNA reads TGCGCCAGCAGCTTGAACGTGGGGGGCGCTGGGGCCAACGTCCTGACTTTC. It encodes CASSLNVGGAGANVLTF.

In this sample, this clonotype turned up many times. Being off target in a library aimed at alpha chains, this beta chain has a size of little meaning. Here the CDR3 DNA reads TGTGCCATCAGTCGGACAGATACTGATTCACCCCTCCACTTT. The encoded protein is CAISRTDTDSPLHF. The chain uses TRBV10-3 and TRBJ1-6, with a tentative D call TRBD1 (6 bases). CDR3 length: 14 residues. Germline V gene data show CDR1 as ENHRY and CDR2 as SYGVKD. Trimming pared 5 bases from V and 8 bases from J, leaving 13 bases between.

In its sample, this clonotype was seen many times. A library prepared for alpha chains yielded this beta chain as an off-target read; its size is of little meaning. V is TRBV10-3 and J is TRBJ2-1, with 8 bases fitting TRBD1. CDR1 ENHRY and CDR2 SYGVKD come from the germline V gene. The CDR3 runs 15 residues. Trimming at V came to 8 bases and at J to 7 bases, leaving 13 bases not matched to a gene. CDR3 coding DNA: TGTGCCATCGGGACAGGAAAGGTGGGCACGAATGAGCAGTTCTTC. It codes for CAIGTGKVGTNEQFF.

Many counts were recorded for this clonotype. In a library made to pick up alpha chains, this beta chain is a stray read with a size that means little. The chain employs TRBV27 and TRBJ2-5; D not certain. Germline CDR1 reads MNHEY; CDR2 reads SMNVEV (reference sequence). Trimming took 5 bases from V and 2 from J, leaving 9 bases between them. The CDR3 runs to 13 residues. The CDR3 loop reads CASSQRQQETQYF. DNA of the CDR3: TGTGCCAGCAGTCAAAGACAACAAGAGACCCAGTACTTC.

By frequency in the sample, this clonotype is medium-sized. This beta chain was picked up by a library intended for alpha chains and is off target, so its count carries little meaning. V usage is TRBV21-1 and J usage is TRBJ1-2. TRBV21-1 is designated a pseudogene. CDR3 length: 13 amino acids. The CDR3 sequence: CASSLRMNYGYTF. The DNA of the CDR3 is TGTGCCAGCAGCCTTAGGATGAACTATGGCTACACCTTC.

To note about this clonotype: Little can be read into the size of this beta chain, an off-target read in a library designed for alpha chains. This chain links TRBV4-2 with TRBJ2-7, with D maybe TRBD2 (6 bases). V gave up 0 bases and J gave up 3 bases, with 18 bases separating them. The CDR3 extends over 17 amino acids. Per germline, CDR1 LGHNA and CDR2 YNFKEQ. The CDR3 bases are TGTGCCAGCAGCCAAGAACACGGGAGCGCGACAAACTACGAGCAGTACTTC. Amino acids: CASSQEHGSATNYEQYF.

In this sample, this clonotype turned up many times. The library was designed around alpha chains, so this beta chain is a stray read whose abundance carries little weight. This chain uses TRBV6-2 or TRBV6-3 with TRBJ1-5; TRBD1 is a possible D gene (6 bases). Trimming took 5 bases from V and 0 from J, leaving 17 bases between them. The germline CDR1 and CDR2 sequences are MNHEY and SVGEGT. The CDR3 loop spans 17 amino acids. Here the CDR3 DNA reads TGTGCCAGCAGTGGAAGGACAGATATTTATAGCAATCAGCCCCAGCATTTT. Residues: CASSGRTDIYSNQPQHF.